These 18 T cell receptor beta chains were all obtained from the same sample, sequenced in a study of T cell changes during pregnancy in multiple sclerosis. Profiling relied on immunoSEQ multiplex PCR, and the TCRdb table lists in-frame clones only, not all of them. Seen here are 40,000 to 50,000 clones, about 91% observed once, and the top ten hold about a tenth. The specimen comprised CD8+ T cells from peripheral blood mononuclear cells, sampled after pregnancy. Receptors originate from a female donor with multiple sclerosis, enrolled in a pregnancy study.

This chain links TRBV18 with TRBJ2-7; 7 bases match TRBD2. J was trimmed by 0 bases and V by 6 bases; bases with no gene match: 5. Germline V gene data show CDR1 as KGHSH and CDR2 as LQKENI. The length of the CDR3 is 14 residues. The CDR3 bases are TGTGCCAGCTCCCCGACGGGGGGCTCCTACGAGCAGTACTTC. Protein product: CASSPTGGSYEQYF. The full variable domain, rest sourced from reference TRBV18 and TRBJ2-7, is NAGVMQNPRHLVRRRGQEARLRCSPMKGHSHVYWYRQLPEEGLKFMVYLQKENIIDESGMPKERFSAEFPKEGPSILRIQQVVRGDSAAYFCASSPTGGSYEQYFGPGTRLTVT.

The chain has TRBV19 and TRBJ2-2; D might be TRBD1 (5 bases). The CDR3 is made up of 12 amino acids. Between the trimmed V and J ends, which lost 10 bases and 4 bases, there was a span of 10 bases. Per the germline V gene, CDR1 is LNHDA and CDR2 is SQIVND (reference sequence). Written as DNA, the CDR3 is TGTGCCACCCAGGGATCCACCGGGGAGCTGTTTTTT. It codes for CATQGSTGELFF.

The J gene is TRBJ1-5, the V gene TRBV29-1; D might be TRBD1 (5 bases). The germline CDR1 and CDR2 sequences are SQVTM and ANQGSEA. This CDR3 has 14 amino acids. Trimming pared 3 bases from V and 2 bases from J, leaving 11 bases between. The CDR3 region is CSVEAGSGNQPQHF. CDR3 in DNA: TGCAGCGTTGAGGCAGGGTCGGGCAATCAGCCCCAGCATTTT.

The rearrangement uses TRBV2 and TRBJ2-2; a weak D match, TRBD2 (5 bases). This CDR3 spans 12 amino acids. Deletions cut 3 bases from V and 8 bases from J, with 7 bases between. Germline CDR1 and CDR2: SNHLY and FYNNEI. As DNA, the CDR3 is TGTGCCAGCAGTGATCCGGGGGGGGAGCTGTTTTTT. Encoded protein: CASSDPGGELFF.

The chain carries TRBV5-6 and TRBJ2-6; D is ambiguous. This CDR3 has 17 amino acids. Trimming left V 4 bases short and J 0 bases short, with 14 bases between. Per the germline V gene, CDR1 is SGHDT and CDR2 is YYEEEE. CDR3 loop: CASSASVVSSGANVLTF. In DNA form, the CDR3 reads TGTGCCAGCAGCGCGTCGGTGGTAAGCTCTGGGGCCAACGTCCTGACTTTC.

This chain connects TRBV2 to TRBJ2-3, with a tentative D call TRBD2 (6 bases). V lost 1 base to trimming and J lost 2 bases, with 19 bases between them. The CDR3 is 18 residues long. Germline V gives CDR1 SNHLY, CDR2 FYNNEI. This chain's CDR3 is CASSEGGTFSRDTDTQYF. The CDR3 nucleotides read TGTGCCAGCAGTGAAGGAGGGACTTTCTCGAGAGACACAGATACGCAGTATTTT.

As DNA, the CDR3 is TGCAGTGGTCTTACAGGGGACGAGCAGTACTTC. Its protein is CSGLTGDEQYF. J is TRBJ2-7 and V is TRBV20-1; 7 positions match TRBD1. Germline lookup yields CDR1 DFQATT and CDR2 SNEGSKA (reference sequence). The length of the CDR3 is 11 residues. The ends lost 7 bases at V and 5 bases at J; junction bases unmatched: 5.

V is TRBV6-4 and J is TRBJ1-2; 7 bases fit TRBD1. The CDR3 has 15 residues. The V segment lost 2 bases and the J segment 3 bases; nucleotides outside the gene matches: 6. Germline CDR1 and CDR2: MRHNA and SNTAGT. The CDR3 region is CASSDTTGFHYGYTF. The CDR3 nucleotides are TGTGCCAGCAGTGACACGACAGGGTTTCACTATGGCTACACCTTC.

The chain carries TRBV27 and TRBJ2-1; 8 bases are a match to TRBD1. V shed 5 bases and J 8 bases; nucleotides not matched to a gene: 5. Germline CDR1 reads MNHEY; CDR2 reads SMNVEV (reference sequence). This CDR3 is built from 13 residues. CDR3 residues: CASSPGQGYEQFF. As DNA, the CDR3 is TGTGCCAGCAGTCCCGGACAGGGATATGAGCAGTTCTTC.

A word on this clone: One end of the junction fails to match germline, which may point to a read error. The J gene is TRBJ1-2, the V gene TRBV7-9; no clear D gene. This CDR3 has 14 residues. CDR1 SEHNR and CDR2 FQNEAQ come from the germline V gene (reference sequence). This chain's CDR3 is CASSLVTQFYGYTF. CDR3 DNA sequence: TGTGCCAGCAGTTTAGTGACACAGTTCTATGGCTACACCTTC.

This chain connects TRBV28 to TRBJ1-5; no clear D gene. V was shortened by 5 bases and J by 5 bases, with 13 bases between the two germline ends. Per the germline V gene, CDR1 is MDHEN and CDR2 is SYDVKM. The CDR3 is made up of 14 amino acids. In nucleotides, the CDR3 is TGTGCCAGCAGTCTTACCAGTCATTATCAGCCCCAGCATTTT. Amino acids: CASSLTSHYQPQHF.

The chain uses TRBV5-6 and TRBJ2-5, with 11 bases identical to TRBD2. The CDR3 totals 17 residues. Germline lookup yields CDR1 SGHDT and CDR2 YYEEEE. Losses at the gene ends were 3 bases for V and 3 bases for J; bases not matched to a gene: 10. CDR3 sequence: CASSSGRLAGGEETQYF. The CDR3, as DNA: TGTGCCAGCAGCTCGGGCCGCCTAGCGGGGGGAGAAGAGACCCAGTACTTC.

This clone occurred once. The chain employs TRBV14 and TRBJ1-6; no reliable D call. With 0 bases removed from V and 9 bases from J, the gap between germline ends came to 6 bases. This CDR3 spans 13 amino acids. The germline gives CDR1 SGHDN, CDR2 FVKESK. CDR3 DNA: TGTGCCAGCAGCCAAGACCCCAGTTCACCCCTCCACTTT. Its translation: CASSQDPSSPLHF.

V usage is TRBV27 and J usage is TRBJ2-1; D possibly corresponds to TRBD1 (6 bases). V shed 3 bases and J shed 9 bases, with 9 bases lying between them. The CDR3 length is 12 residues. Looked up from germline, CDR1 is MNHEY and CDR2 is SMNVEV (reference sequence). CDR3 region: CASSFPGAEQFF. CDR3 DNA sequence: TGTGCCAGCAGTTTCCCAGGGGCTGAGCAGTTCTTC.

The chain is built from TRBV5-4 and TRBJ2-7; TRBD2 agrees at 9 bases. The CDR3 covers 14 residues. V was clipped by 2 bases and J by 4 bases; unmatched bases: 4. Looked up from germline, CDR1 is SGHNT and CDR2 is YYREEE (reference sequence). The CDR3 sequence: CASSFETSGYEQYF. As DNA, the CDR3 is TGTGCCAGCAGCTTTGAGACTAGCGGTTACGAGCAGTACTTC.

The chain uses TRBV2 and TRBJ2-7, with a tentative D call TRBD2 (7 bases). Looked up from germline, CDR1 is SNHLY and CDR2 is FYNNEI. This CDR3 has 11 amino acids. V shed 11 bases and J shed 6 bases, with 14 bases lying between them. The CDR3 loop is CAGRGAVEQYF. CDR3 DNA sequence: TGTGCCGGCCGGGGGGCGGTCGAGCAGTACTTC.

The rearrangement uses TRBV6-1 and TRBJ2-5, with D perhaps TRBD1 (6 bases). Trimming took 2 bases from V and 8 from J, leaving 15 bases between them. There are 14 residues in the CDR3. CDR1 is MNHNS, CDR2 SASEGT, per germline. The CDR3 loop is CASSELGRGGTQYF. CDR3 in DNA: TGTGCCAGCAGTGAACTGGGCAGGGGTGGAACCCAGTACTTC.

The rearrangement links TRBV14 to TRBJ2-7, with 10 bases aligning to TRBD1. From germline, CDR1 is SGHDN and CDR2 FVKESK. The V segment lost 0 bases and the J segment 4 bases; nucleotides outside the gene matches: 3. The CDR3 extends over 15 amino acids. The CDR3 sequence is CASSQDGTGAYEQYF. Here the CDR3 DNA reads TGTGCCAGCAGCCAAGATGGGACAGGGGCTTACGAGCAGTACTTC.